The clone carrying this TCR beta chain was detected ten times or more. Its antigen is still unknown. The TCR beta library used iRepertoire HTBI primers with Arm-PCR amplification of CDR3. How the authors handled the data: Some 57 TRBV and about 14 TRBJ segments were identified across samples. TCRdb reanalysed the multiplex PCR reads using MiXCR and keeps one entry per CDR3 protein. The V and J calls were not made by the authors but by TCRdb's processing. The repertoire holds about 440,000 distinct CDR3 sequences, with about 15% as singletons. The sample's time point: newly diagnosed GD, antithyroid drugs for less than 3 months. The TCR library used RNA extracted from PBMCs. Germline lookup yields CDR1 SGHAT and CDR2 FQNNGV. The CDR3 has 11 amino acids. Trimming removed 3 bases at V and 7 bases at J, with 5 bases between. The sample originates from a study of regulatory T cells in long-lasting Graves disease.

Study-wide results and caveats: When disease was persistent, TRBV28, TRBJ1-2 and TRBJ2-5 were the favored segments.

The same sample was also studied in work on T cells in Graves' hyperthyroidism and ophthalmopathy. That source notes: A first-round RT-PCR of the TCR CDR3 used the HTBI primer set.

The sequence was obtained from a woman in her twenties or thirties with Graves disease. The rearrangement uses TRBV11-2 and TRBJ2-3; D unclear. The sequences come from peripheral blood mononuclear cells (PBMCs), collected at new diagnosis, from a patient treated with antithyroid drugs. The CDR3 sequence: CASSFSNTQYF. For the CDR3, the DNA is TGTGCCAGCAGCTTCTCGAATACGCAGTATTTT. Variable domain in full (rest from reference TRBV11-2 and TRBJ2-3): EAGVAQSPRYKIIEKRQSVAFWCNPISGHATLYWYQQILGQGPKLLIQFQNNGVVDDSQLPKDRFSAERLKGVDSTLKIQPAKLEDSAVYLCASSFSNTQYFGPGTRLTVL.